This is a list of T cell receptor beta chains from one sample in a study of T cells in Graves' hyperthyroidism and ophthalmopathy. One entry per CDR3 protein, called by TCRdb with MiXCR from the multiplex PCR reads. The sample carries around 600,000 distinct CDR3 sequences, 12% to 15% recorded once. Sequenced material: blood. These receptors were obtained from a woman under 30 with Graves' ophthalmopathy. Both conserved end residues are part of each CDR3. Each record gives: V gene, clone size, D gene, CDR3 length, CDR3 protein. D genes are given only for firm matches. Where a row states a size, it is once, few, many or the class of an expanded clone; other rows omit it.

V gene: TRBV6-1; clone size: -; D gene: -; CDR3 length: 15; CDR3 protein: CASRDRGTSGGLVYF
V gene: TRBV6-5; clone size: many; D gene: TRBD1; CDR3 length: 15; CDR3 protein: CASSYTDRTNQPQHF
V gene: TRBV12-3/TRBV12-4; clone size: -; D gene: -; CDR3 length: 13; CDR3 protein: CAIYGSGVDGYTF
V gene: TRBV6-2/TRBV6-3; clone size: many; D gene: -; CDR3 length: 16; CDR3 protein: CASSLPDTAHLPEAFF
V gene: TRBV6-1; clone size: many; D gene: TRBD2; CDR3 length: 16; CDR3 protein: CASSEVAYGGSGEQYF
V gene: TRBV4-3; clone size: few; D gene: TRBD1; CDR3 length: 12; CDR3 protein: CASGTGKGTQYF
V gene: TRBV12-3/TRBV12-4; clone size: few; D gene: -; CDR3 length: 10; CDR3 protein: CASSFGATTF
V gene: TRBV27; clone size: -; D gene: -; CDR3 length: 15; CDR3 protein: CASSSWGRVALEQYF
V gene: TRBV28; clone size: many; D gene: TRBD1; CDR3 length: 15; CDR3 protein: CASRRGGTGQYGYTF
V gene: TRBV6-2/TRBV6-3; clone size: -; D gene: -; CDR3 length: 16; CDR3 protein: CASSYSTDRYPTMQYF
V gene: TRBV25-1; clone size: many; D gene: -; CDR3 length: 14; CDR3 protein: CASSQYNYHNEQFF
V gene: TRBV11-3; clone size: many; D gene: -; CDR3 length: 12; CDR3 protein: CASSSDSREQFF
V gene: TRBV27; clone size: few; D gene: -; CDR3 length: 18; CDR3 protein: CASSPIFRDTINNSPLHF
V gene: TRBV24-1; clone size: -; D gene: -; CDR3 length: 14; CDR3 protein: CATSDLENTGELFF
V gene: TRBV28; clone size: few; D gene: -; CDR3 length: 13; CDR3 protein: CASSDPGGNTIYF
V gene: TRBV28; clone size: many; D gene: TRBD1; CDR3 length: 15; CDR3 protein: CASSPGQGNTGELFF
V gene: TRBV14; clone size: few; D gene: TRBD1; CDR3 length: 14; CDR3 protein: CASSHRTGANIQYF
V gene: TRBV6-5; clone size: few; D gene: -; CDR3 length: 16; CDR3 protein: CASSYSWASRGEKLFF
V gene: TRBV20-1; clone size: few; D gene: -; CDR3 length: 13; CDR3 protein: CSARENGRDGYTF
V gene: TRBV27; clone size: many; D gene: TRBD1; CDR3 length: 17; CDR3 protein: CASSLSYPGQGGVEQYF
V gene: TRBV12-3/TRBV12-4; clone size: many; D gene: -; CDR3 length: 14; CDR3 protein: CASSFRDRQETQYF
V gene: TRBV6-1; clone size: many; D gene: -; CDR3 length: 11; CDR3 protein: CASKGEYGYTF
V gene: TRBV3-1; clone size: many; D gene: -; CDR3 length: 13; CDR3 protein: CASSPHPGETQYF
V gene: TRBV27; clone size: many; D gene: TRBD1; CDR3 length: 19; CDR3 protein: CASSFHPYRGRVLNTEAFF
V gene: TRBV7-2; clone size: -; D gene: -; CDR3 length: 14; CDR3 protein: CVISSRGASYEQYF
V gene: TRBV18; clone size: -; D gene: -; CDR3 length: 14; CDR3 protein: CASSPAGTINGYTF
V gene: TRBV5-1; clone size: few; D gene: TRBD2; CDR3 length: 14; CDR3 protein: CASSLIAGTHEQYF
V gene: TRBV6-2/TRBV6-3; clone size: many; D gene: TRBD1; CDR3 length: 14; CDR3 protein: CASRPTGFTDTQYF
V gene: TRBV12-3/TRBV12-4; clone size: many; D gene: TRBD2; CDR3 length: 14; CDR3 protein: CASAVSGGLGEQYF
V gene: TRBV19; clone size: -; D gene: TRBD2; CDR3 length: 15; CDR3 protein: CASRPGLAGHNEQFF
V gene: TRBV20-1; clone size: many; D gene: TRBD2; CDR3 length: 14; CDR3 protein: CSATQAGVREGQYF
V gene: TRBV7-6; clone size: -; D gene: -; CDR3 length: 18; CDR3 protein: CASSLSRGDTANTGELFF
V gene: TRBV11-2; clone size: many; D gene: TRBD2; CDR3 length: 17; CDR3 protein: CASSLGRIRDYSNEQFF
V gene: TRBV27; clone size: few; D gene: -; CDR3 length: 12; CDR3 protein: CATVSGANVLTF
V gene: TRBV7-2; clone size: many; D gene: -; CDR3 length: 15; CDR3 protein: CASSLGGTFSYEQYF
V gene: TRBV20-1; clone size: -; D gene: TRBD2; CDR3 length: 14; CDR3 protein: CSANHLAGVGEQYF
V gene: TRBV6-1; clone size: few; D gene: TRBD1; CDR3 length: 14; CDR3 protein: CASTYRGLSYGYTF
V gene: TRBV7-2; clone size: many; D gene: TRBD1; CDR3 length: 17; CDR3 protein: CASSLAAGQAFPYEQYF
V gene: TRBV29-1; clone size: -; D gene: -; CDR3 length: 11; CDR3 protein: CSVFLNTEAFF
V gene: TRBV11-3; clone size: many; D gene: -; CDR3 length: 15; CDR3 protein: CASSLGGGRQETQYF
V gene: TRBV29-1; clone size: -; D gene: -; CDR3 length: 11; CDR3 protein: CSVVHGLGYTF
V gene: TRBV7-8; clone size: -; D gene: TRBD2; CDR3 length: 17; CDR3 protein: CASSLGSGRGGYNEQFF
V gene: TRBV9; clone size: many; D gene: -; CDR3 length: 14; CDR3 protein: CASSLDRSYYGYTF
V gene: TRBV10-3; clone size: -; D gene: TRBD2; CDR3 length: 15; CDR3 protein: CAISAVASGVDEQFF
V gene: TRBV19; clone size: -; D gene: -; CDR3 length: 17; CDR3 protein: CASSIAKASFRNQPQHF
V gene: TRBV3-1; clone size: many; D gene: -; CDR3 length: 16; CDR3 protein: CASSQGQAGYQETQYF
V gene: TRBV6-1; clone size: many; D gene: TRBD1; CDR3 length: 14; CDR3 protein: CASSRQGAVGGYTF
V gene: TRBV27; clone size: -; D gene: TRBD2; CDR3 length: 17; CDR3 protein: CAWKPGLAGDLADTQYF
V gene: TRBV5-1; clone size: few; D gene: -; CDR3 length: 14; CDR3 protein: CASSPTRWDTEAFF
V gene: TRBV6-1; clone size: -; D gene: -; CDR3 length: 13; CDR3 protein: CASSEWLNQPQHF
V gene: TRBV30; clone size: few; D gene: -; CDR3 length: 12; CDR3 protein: CAWSDNYNEQFF
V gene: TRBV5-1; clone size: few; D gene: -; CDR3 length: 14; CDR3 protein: CASGLKDSTDTQYF